Listed below are T cell receptor beta chains from one sample, sequenced in a study of blood T cell repertoires in COVID-19. Assay: immunoSEQ multiplex PCR; the TCRdb copy retains only in-frame clones and omits some. The sample carries roughly 210,000 clones, around 87% recorded once. Sequencing input: PBMCs or T cells enriched from blood (not recorded which). Receptors were obtained from a man aged 25 to 40 in a cohort exposed to, infected with or recovered from COVID-19 (not recorded which). Both conserved end residues are part of each CDR3. D genes are given only for firm matches. The size field is filled for only some rows; it gives once, few, many or a size class.

V gene	clone size	D gene	J gene	CDR3 DNA	CDR3 protein
TRBV11-3	NA	TRBD1	TRBJ2-2	TGTGCCAGCAGCTCGTACAGGGGAAACACCGGGGAGCTGTTTTTT	CASSSYRGNTGELFF
TRBV18	once	TRBD2	TRBJ2-1	TGTGCCAGCTCACCAACTAGCGGCAACAATGAGCAGTTCTTC	CASSPTSGNNEQFF
TRBV5-5	once	TRBD1	TRBJ1-1	TGTGCCAGCAGCACCTCCGACAGGGCGGTTTCACATGAAGCTTTCTTT	CASSTSDRAVSHEAFF
TRBV18	NA	NA	TRBJ1-1	TGTGCCAGCTCACCCAAGTCCGGGGAGAGCACTGAAGCTTTCTTT	CASSPKSGESTEAFF
TRBV19	NA	NA	TRBJ1-5	TGTGCCAGTACGCGGAAAGCCCTCAATCAGCCCCAGCATTTT	CASTRKALNQPQHF
TRBV28	once	NA	TRBJ1-5	TGTGCCAGCTCTCAAGGGGGTCAGCCCCAGCATTTT	CASSQGGQPQHF
TRBV29-1	NA	TRBD2	TRBJ2-1	TGCAGCGTTGAAGATCTAGCGGGAGTGGCCTACAATGAGCAGTTCTTC	CSVEDLAGVAYNEQFF
TRBV5-1	NA	TRBD1	TRBJ1-6	TGCGCCAGCAGCCCCTTAGACAGGGGGAGCTCCTATAATTCACCCCTCCACTTT	CASSPLDRGSSYNSPLHF
TRBV5-1	NA	TRBD2	TRBJ2-1	TGCGCCAGCAGCTTTAAAGCGGGAGTGGCCCTACAGGTGCAGTTCTTC	CASSFKAGVALQVQFF
TRBV5-1	NA	NA	TRBJ1-1	TGCGCCAGCAGCTATTCACTCCGGGACTCTTGGAGGACTGAAGCTTTCTTT	CASSYSLRDSWRTEAFF
TRBV7-9	NA	NA	TRBJ2-6	TGTGCCAGCAGCCACAGGGTATCTGGGGCCAACGTCCTGACTTTC	CASSHRVSGANVLTF
TRBV6-1	NA	TRBD1	TRBJ1-2	TGTGCCAGCAGTGAAAGGGGACAGATGAACTATGGCTACACCTTC	CASSERGQMNYGYTF
TRBV3-1/TRBV3-2	NA	TRBD2	TRBJ2-7	TGTGCCAGCAGCCGAGATCGGGGCAGCGGGGGGTACAACGAGCAGTACTTC	CASSRDRGSGGYNEQYF
TRBV10-2	few	TRBD1	TRBJ1-2	TGCGCCAGCAGTGACCCGACAGGGGCCCGAATGGTCACTATTGATGGCTACACCTTC	CASSDPTGARMVTIDGYTF
TRBV19	NA	NA	TRBJ1-2	TGTGCCAGTAGTATTGAACTTGGGGCCGAGACGCCCTATGGCTACACCTTC	CASSIELGAETPYGYTF
TRBV7-3	NA	NA	TRBJ2-3	TGTGCCAGCAGCTTAACGTATTCCGGTGGAGCTAGCACAGATACGCAGTATTTT	CASSLTYSGGASTDTQYF
TRBV11-3	NA	NA	TRBJ2-2	TGTGCCAGCAGCCCCCGCCCGAGACTACAGGGAAACACCGGGGAGCTGTTTTTT	CASSPRPRLQGNTGELFF
TRBV5-1	NA	TRBD1	TRBJ1-1	TGCGCCAGCAGCGTAACCTCAGGGGGGCACACTGAAGCTTTCTTT	CASSVTSGGHTEAFF
TRBV27	NA	NA	TRBJ2-7	TGTGCCAGCAGTTCTTTGACAGGCACCTACGAGCAGTACTTC	CASSSLTGTYEQYF
TRBV7-6	NA	NA	TRBJ2-2	TGTGCCAGCAGCTTAGTTTTCGGGACGAACACCGGGGAGCTGTTTTTT	CASSLVFGTNTGELFF
TRBV14	NA	NA	TRBJ2-7	TGTGCCAGCAGCCGATCCCAGGGAAGCGGGTACGAGCAGTACTTC	CASSRSQGSGYEQYF
TRBV28	NA	NA	TRBJ1-2	TGTGCCAGCAGTTTCCGCAGGGGCTGGGATGGCTACACCTTC	CASSFRRGWDGYTF
TRBV14	NA	NA	TRBJ1-1	TGTGCCAGCAGCCAAGTCCGAGGGACTGCCATGAACACTGAAGCTTTCTTT	CASSQVRGTAMNTEAFF
TRBV29-1	NA	NA	TRBJ2-7	TGCAGCGTTCTTAGACAACGCCCGGAAGAGCAGTACTTC	CSVLRQRPEEQYF
TRBV7-2	NA	NA	TRBJ1-1	TGTGCCAGCAGCCCCCGAACTACTGAAGCTTTCTTT	CASSPRTTEAFF
TRBV6-4	NA	TRBD2	TRBJ2-1	TGTGCCAGCAGTGATCGGACAGGACTAGCGGGAGGGCCTGGTGAGCAGTTCTTC	CASSDRTGLAGGPGEQFF
TRBV11-2	NA	NA	TRBJ2-1	TGTGCCAGCAGCTTAGAGGGATCCGGGATCTACAATGAGCAGTTCTTC	CASSLEGSGIYNEQFF
TRBV7-9	NA	TRBD1	TRBJ1-1	TGTGCCAGCAGCGCAACCGGGACAGGGGGCTTTGAAGCTTTCTTT	CASSATGTGGFEAFF
TRBV28	NA	NA	TRBJ2-7	TGTGCCAGCAGTTTTCCCCAGGCTGGGGAGCAGTACTTC	CASSFPQAGEQYF
TRBV2	once	NA	TRBJ1-2	TGTGCCAGCATCCGAGGGCCAGATAACTATGGCTACACCTTC	CASIRGPDNYGYTF
TRBV6-5	NA	TRBD1	TRBJ1-2	TGTGCCAGCAGCACTGGGGGACAGGACTATGGCTACACCTTC	CASSTGGQDYGYTF
TRBV25-1	NA	NA	TRBJ2-2	TGTGCCAGCTCCCGGGGGGCGGCGGATGAGCTGTTTTTT	CASSRGAADELFF
TRBV7-9	NA	TRBD1	TRBJ1-2	TGTGCCAGCAGCTTACAGGGACAGGGCAAAGGCTACACCTTC	CASSLQGQGKGYTF
TRBV4-1	NA	NA	TRBJ1-5	TGCGCCAGCAGCCAAGGGCCAGGTAGCAATCAGCCCCAGCATTTT	CASSQGPGSNQPQHF
TRBV3-1/TRBV3-2	NA	TRBD2	TRBJ2-5	TGTGCCAGCAGCCGGCCCTGGACTAGCGGAAAAGAGACCCAGTACTTC	CASSRPWTSGKETQYF
TRBV7-9	NA	NA	TRBJ1-1	TGTGCCAGCAGCTTGGGGGACACCCTGCGCTCGAACACTGAAGCTTTCTTT	CASSLGDTLRSNTEAFF
TRBV21-1	NA	NA	TRBJ1-1	TGTGCCAGCAGCTACCGGCGACTGGAGGTTGACACTGAAGCTTTCTTT	CASSYRRLEVDTEAFF
TRBV2	NA	TRBD1	TRBJ1-5	TGTGCCAGCAGTGCCGGGAAGGGACAGCCTCAGCATTTT	CASSAGKGQPQHF
TRBV27	NA	NA	TRBJ2-7	TGTGCCAGCAGTTTTAACAGGGACCACTACGAGCAGTACTTC	CASSFNRDHYEQYF
TRBV14	NA	TRBD2	TRBJ2-7	TGTGCCAGCAGCCAAGGAGAGCGGGAGGGGGAATCCTACGAGCAGTACTTC	CASSQGEREGESYEQYF
TRBV28	NA	TRBD2	TRBJ2-1	TGTGCCAGCAGTTCGGTCGGCGGGAGATCCTCCTACAATGAGCAGTTCTTC	CASSSVGGRSSYNEQFF
TRBV7-8	NA	TRBD2	TRBJ2-1	TGTGCCAGCAGCTCCCCGGGACTAGCTCTCGATGAGCAGTTCTTC	CASSSPGLALDEQFF
TRBV12-3/TRBV12-4	NA	TRBD1	TRBJ1-6	TGTGCCAGCAGTCACAGGGGTTGGTCACCCCTCCACTTT	CASSHRGWSPLHF
TRBV6-6	NA	NA	TRBJ2-7	TGTGCCAGCAGTTACGGATTGCTCTCTCAGGGAGGAGAGCAGTACTTC	CASSYGLLSQGGEQYF
TRBV6-2/TRBV6-3	NA	TRBD1	TRBJ1-2	TGTGCCAGCAGTTACACAGGGGGCGGAGGCTACACCTTC	CASSYTGGGGYTF
TRBV6-5	NA	TRBD1	TRBJ2-7	TGTGCCAGCAGACAGGGGGGAACCTACGAGCAGTACTTC	CASRQGGTYEQYF
TRBV7-3	NA	TRBD2	TRBJ2-1	TGTGCCAGCAGCTTAGGTGCGGGAGGGACCAATGAGCAGTTCTTC	CASSLGAGGTNEQFF
TRBV5-1	NA	TRBD1	TRBJ2-7	TGCGCCAGCAGAACCGGACAGGTTGCCTACGAGCAGTACTTC	CASRTGQVAYEQYF